This TCR beta chain is from a study of blood T cell repertoires in COVID-19. The overall study: COVID-19 samples, acute and convalescent, were from the United States, Italy and Spain. From T cells, B-cell-depleted T cells, or PBMCs came the material, which was cDNA or gDNA.

CDR3 length: 12 amino acids. V was clipped by 3 bases and J by 7 bases, with 9 bases between them. Repertoires were generated with immunoSEQ multiplex PCR, while TCRdb's copy carries only in-frame clones and drops some. The sample lists around 100,000 clones, over 80% seen once, with 0.65% to 0.9% in the top ten. This chain joins TRBV12-3 or TRBV12-4 and TRBJ1-2; D is undetermined. Sequencing was performed on peripheral blood. The receptor was derived from a woman in her seventies with acute or convalescent COVID-19. The CDR3 bases are TGTGCCAGCAGTTTGCGGGTTGGTGGCTACACCTTC. Residues: CASSLRVGGYTF.